This T cell receptor beta chain stems from a study of cytomegalovirus exposure and HLA in healthy donors. Study-wide points: Productive rates of about 90% or about 30% were seen for most TCR beta V segments in an earlier analysis.

Primers: 60 Vbeta forward and 13 Jbeta reverse. Sequenced by immunoSEQ multiplex PCR; TCRdb stores in-frame clones only, minus some. Of some 120,000 clones in the sample, 82% were seen once. Concerning this clone itself: Its specificity is unknown.

With 2 bases clipped from V and 3 bases from J, the junction kept 5 bases outside the gene matches. CDR1 is SGDLS, CDR2 YYNGEE, per germline. CDR3 length: 15 amino acids. The source is a male donor in good health and CMV-seropositive. The sequencing input was PBMCs. The chain has TRBV9 and TRBJ1-1, with 9 positions matching TRBD1. As DNA, the CDR3 is TGTGCCAGCAGCGTTCGGGACAGGGCCTACACTGAAGCTTTCTTT. Protein product: CASSVRDRAYTEAFF.